These T cell receptor beta chains were read from a single sample in a study of shared clonotypes between healthy human individuals. Only in-frame clones appear in the TCRdb table, and some are missing; sequencing was by immunoSEQ multiplex PCR. The repertoire has approximately 2.5 million clones, 85% to 95% of them found once; the top ten carry over 0.12%. The material sequenced was naive CD4+ T cells sorted from blood. The receptors originated from a man aged 18-30 years in good health. CDR3s include the opening cysteine and the closing phenylalanine or tryptophan. D genes are given only for firm matches. Part of the rows lack a size; the others show once, few, many or a class for expanded clones.

j_gene: TRBJ2-3
v_gene: TRBV12-1
d_gene: NA
abundance: NA
CDR3aa: CASTTQDRTDTQYF
CDR3nt: TGTGCCAGCACTACTCAGGACCGCACAGATACGCAGTATTTT

j_gene: TRBJ1-2
v_gene: TRBV6-1
d_gene: NA
abundance: NA
CDR3aa: CASSLDPSGDGYTF
CDR3nt: TGTGCCAGCAGTCTGGACCCCTCGGGGGATGGCTACACCTTC

j_gene: TRBJ1-2
v_gene: TRBV14
d_gene: TRBD1
abundance: NA
CDR3aa: CASSQFQGAGGYTF
CDR3nt: TGTGCCAGCAGCCAATTCCAGGGGGCGGGCGGCTACACCTTC

j_gene: TRBJ1-1
v_gene: TRBV10-2
d_gene: NA
abundance: NA
CDR3aa: CASTRGNTEAFF
CDR3nt: TGCGCCAGCACCAGGGGTAACACTGAAGCTTTCTTT

j_gene: TRBJ1-2
v_gene: TRBV6-6
d_gene: NA
abundance: once
CDR3aa: CASSYSSDRSYGYTF
CDR3nt: TGTGCCAGCAGTTACTCGAGCGACAGGTCCTATGGCTACACCTTC

j_gene: TRBJ1-1
v_gene: TRBV5-4
d_gene: NA
abundance: NA
CDR3aa: CASSSKHGTNTEAFF
CDR3nt: TGTGCCAGCAGCTCCAAACACGGGACGAACACTGAAGCTTTCTTT

j_gene: TRBJ2-7
v_gene: TRBV5-6
d_gene: NA
abundance: NA
CDR3aa: CASSSGTSASEQYF
CDR3nt: TGTGCCAGCAGCTCCGGGACATCGGCAAGCGAGCAGTACTTC

j_gene: TRBJ2-5
v_gene: TRBV5-4
d_gene: TRBD2
abundance: NA
CDR3aa: CASSFGGASGSGETQYF
CDR3nt: TGTGCCAGCAGCTTTGGAGGTGCTAGCGGGAGTGGAGAGACCCAGTACTTC

j_gene: TRBJ2-7
v_gene: TRBV27
d_gene: NA
abundance: NA
CDR3aa: CASSLKTYYEQYF
CDR3nt: TGTGCCAGCAGTTTAAAGACCTACTACGAGCAGTACTTC

j_gene: TRBJ2-7
v_gene: TRBV29-1
d_gene: NA
abundance: NA
CDR3aa: CSAGSTSGSYEQYF
CDR3nt: TGCAGCGCCGGGAGTACCTCGGGCTCCTACGAGCAGTACTTC

j_gene: TRBJ2-7
v_gene: TRBV5-1
d_gene: NA
abundance: NA
CDR3aa: CASSNSGTGLGQYF
CDR3nt: TGCGCCAGCAGCAACTCCGGGACCGGTTTGGGCCAGTACTTC

j_gene: TRBJ1-4
v_gene: TRBV25-1
d_gene: NA
abundance: NA
CDR3aa: CASSELQGVVEKLFF
CDR3nt: TGTGCCAGCAGTGAATTACAGGGAGTGGTTGAAAAACTGTTTTTT

j_gene: TRBJ2-5
v_gene: TRBV7-2
d_gene: NA
abundance: NA
CDR3aa: CASSLDRRRGGETQYF
CDR3nt: TGTGCCAGCAGCTTAGATCGGCGACGGGGCGGAGAGACCCAGTACTTC

j_gene: TRBJ2-6
v_gene: TRBV6-6
d_gene: NA
abundance: NA
CDR3aa: CASSASSRVLTF
CDR3nt: TGTGCCAGCAGCGCCTCTTCAAGGGTCCTGACTTTC

j_gene: TRBJ2-5
v_gene: TRBV6-5
d_gene: NA
abundance: NA
CDR3aa: CASSYSIAADQYF
CDR3nt: TGTGCCAGCAGTTACTCGATAGCAGCGGACCAGTACTTC

j_gene: TRBJ2-2
v_gene: TRBV30
d_gene: TRBD1
abundance: NA
CDR3aa: CAWRTGLNTGELFF
CDR3nt: TGTGCCTGGAGGACAGGGCTGAACACCGGGGAGCTGTTTTTT

j_gene: TRBJ2-2
v_gene: TRBV5-1
d_gene: NA
abundance: NA
CDR3aa: CASSNKTGLNTGELFF
CDR3nt: TGCGCCAGCAGCAATAAAACGGGACTCAACACCGGGGAGCTGTTTTTT

j_gene: TRBJ2-5
v_gene: TRBV14
d_gene: NA
abundance: once
CDR3aa: CASSHRGIDTKTQYF
CDR3nt: TGTGCCAGCAGCCATCGCGGCATTGATACGAAGACCCAGTACTTC

j_gene: TRBJ2-7
v_gene: TRBV11-2
d_gene: TRBD1
abundance: NA
CDR3aa: CASSLPRTGIYEQYF
CDR3nt: TGTGCCAGCAGCTTACCCCGGACAGGGATCTACGAGCAGTACTTC

j_gene: TRBJ1-1
v_gene: TRBV18
d_gene: TRBD1
abundance: NA
CDR3aa: CASSPGQGWNTEAFF
CDR3nt: TGTGCCAGCTCACCGGGACAGGGGTGGAACACTGAAGCTTTCTTT

j_gene: TRBJ1-2
v_gene: TRBV30
d_gene: NA
abundance: NA
CDR3aa: CAWSVHGQSGYTF
CDR3nt: TGTGCCTGGAGTGTACACGGACAGAGTGGCTACACCTTC